The next 17 T cell receptor beta chains were all read from a single sample in a study of cytomegalovirus exposure and HLA in healthy donors. Use of 60 Vbeta and 13 Jbeta primers characterized the PCR. Clones were read by immunoSEQ multiplex PCR, and TCRdb kept only the in-frame ones, dropping some. The table has 100,000 to 150,000 clones, about 80% seen once. The sample taken for sequencing was PBMCs. The origin of the receptors is a male donor in good health and CMV-seronegative.

The rearrangement uses TRBV15 and TRBJ2-2, with D perhaps TRBD2 (6 bases). Germline CDR1 and CDR2: LNHNV and YYDKDF (reference sequence). V shed 5 bases and J shed 6 bases, with 16 bases lying between them. CDR3 length: 15 residues. The chain's CDR3 is CATSRGLLGAGELFF. CDR3 nucleotide sequence: TGTGCCACCAGCCGCGGACTACTTGGGGCCGGGGAGCTGTTTTTT.

V is TRBV2 and J is TRBJ2-7; 9 bases map to TRBD1. The CDR3 is 15 amino acids. The V gene's germline CDR1 is SNHLY and CDR2 FYNNEI. The junction had 10 bases not matched to a gene; V was cut back by 5 bases and J by 5 bases. The DNA for the CDR3 is TGTGCCAGCAGTTTCGACAGGGGGAGGTCCGACGAGCAGTACTTC. Protein sequence: CASSFDRGRSDEQYF.

This clone appeared once. CDR3 nucleotide sequence: TGTGCCAGCAGCCAGGGGCCCTCCTCCTACAATGAGCAGTTCTTC. It is translated as CASSQGPSSYNEQFF. The genes are TRBV6-5 and TRBJ2-1; a possible D gene is TRBD1 (6 bases). This CDR3 is 15 amino acids long. The V end lost 6 bases, the J end lost 0 bases, and 12 bases lay between the germline ends. Germline CDR1 MNHEY, CDR2 SVGAGI.

The rearrangement joins TRBV27 to TRBJ1-1; D possibly corresponds to TRBD1 (6 bases). The CDR3 has 15 amino acids. Germline V gene sequence: CDR1 MNHEY, CDR2 SMNVEV (reference sequence). V was clipped by 2 bases and J by 0 bases, with 10 bases between them. For the CDR3, the DNA is TGTGCCAGCAGTTTACTGGGACACCTGAACACTGAAGCTTTCTTT. Translated, it gives CASSLLGHLNTEAFF.

The CDR3 DNA reads as TGTGCCAGCAGCAACCGGGGGGGCAGTGAAGCTTTCTTT. It is translated as CASSNRGGSEAFF. V is TRBV2 and J is TRBJ1-1; maybe TRBD1 (6 bases). From germline, CDR1 is SNHLY and CDR2 FYNNEI. With 6 bases removed from V and 7 bases from J, the gap between germline ends came to 15 bases. This CDR3 has 13 amino acids.

The genes are TRBV2 and TRBJ2-1; 9 positions match TRBD1. V lost 3 bases to trimming and J lost 10 bases; unmatched junction nucleotides: 7. The CDR3 covers 14 residues. Germline-derived CDR1 and CDR2 are SNHLY and FYNNEI. The CDR3 nucleotides are TGTGCCAGCAGTGACGGGACAGGGCTGAACGAGCAGTTCTTC. Translated: CASSDGTGLNEQFF.

The V and J genes are TRBV5-4 and TRBJ2-4; TRBD1 is a possible D gene (5 bases). This CDR3 region has 15 residues. CDR1 is SGHNT, CDR2 YYREEE, per germline (reference sequence). Trimming stripped 3 bases from V and 2 bases from J, with 12 bases between. The CDR3 here is CASSSTTATKNIQYF. The CDR3 DNA reads as TGTGCCAGCAGCTCGACGACAGCGACCAAAAACATTCAGTACTTC.

The chain couples TRBV27 to TRBJ2-1; weak D call: TRBD2 (5 bases). V was cut by 5 bases and J by 7 bases, with 21 bases left in between. The V gene's germline CDR1 is MNHEY and CDR2 SMNVEV (reference sequence). The CDR3 extends over 16 amino acids. CDR3 nucleotide sequence: TGTGCCAGCAGTGGCCCGGCCGCCTCGGGGTCTAATGAGCAGTTCTTC. Protein sequence: CASSGPAASGSNEQFF.

The V and J genes are TRBV5-1 and TRBJ2-3, with TRBD2 matching over 13 bases. With V trimmed by 0 bases and J by 10 bases, 5 bases remained unmatched. CDR3 size: 15 residues. Per germline, CDR1 SGHRS and CDR2 YFSETQ. The CDR3 bases are TGCGCCAGCAGCTTGGGACTAGCGGGAGGTCAGGCGCAGTATTTT. Its protein product is CASSLGLAGGQAQYF.

The CDR3 sequence: CASSVDRGNTEAFF. The CDR3, as DNA: TGTGCCAGCAGTGTCGACAGGGGGAACACTGAAGCTTTCTTT. This chain links TRBV28 with TRBJ1-1; 8 bases are shared with TRBD1. The length of the CDR3 is 14 residues. The V gene's germline CDR1 is MDHEN and CDR2 SYDVKM. V dropped 5 bases and J dropped 1; count of bases not matched to a gene: 3.

This clone has a handful of counts. The CDR3 nucleotides are TGTGCCAGCAGGTGGGGGACAGACATCAATCAGCCCCAGCATTTT. Its protein is CASRWGTDINQPQHF. The chain couples TRBV2 to TRBJ1-5, with 7 positions matching TRBD1. Trimming cost V 6 bases and J 3 bases; bases outside gene matches: 8. CDR1 is SNHLY and CDR2 is FYNNEI in the germline V gene. The CDR3 length is 15 residues.

This clone occurred a few times. This rearrangement joins TRBV11-2 to TRBJ1-4; D not resolved. The CDR3 extends over 14 amino acids. CDR1 and CDR2 (germline): SGHAT, FQNNGV. V lost 3 bases, J lost 6 bases, and 11 bases lay in between. For the CDR3, the DNA is TGTGCCAGCAGCTTCGACTCTACCGATGAAAAACTGTTTTTT. Amino acid sequence: CASSFDSTDEKLFF.

V and J are TRBV10-1 and TRBJ1-2; 7 bases are a match to TRBD1. This CDR3 region has 14 residues. In germline, CDR1 is WNHNN, CDR2 SYGVQD (reference sequence). Trimming took 0 bases from V and 7 from J; bases not matched to a gene: 5. This chain's CDR3 is CASSESAGGLGYTF. In DNA, the CDR3 is TGCGCCAGCAGTGAGTCCGCAGGGGGTCTTGGCTACACCTTC.

The J gene is TRBJ1-5, the V gene TRBV19; 7 bases align to TRBD1. This CDR3 spans 15 amino acids. The trim removed 3 bases at V and 5 bases at J, leaving 7 bases unmatched. CDR1 and CDR2 from the germline V gene are LNHDA and SQIVND (reference sequence). CDR3 residues: CASSIIGGADQPQHF. The CDR3 DNA sequence: TGTGCCAGTAGTATCATAGGGGGCGCGGATCAGCCCCAGCATTTT.

This clone has a handful of counts. The gene calls are TRBV7-3 and TRBJ1-1; D is undetermined. The V and J ends lost 5 bases and 1 base respectively, with 11 bases between them. This CDR3 is 14 amino acids long. CDR1 and CDR2 from the germline V gene are SGHTA and FQGTGA. Here the CDR3 reads CASSATGQNTEAFF. In DNA form, the CDR3 reads TGTGCCAGCAGCGCCACGGGTCAGAACACTGAAGCTTTCTTT.

V is TRBV18 and J is TRBJ1-1, with a tentative D call TRBD1 (6 bases). In germline, CDR1 is KGHSH, CDR2 LQKENI. This CDR3 contains 15 residues. Trimming removed 8 bases from V and 4 bases from J, with 20 bases in between. The CDR3 bases are TGTGCCAGCCTTAGTACCAGGGGTTTGGGCACTGAAGCTTTCTTT. It encodes CASLSTRGLGTEAFF.

For this clone: Relative to the germline gene, one junction end is altered; a read error may explain this. The genes are TRBV7-3 and TRBJ1-5, with 7 nucleotides matching TRBD1. The length of the CDR3 is 16 residues. Germline V gene data show CDR1 as SGHTA and CDR2 as FQGTGA. DNA of the CDR3: TGTGCCAGCAGCTTAAAATACCGGGACAGCAGTCAGCCCCAGCATTTT. Encoded protein: CASSLKYRDSSQPQHF.